Below, 25 T cell receptor beta chains from the same sample are listed, as sequenced in a study of blood T cell repertoires in COVID-19. Clones were read by immunoSEQ multiplex PCR, and TCRdb kept only the in-frame ones, dropping some. The sample lists under 45,000 clones; around 87% were seen once. Specimen: peripheral blood. The origin of the receptors is a man aged 35 to 55 with COVID-19, enrolled during active disease.

The chain recombines TRBV20-1 with TRBJ1-6; tentative D call: TRBD1 (5 bases). The V and J ends lost 3 bases and 4 bases respectively, with 16 bases between them. The CDR3 contains 16 residues. The V gene's germline CDR1 is DFQATT and CDR2 SNEGSKA (reference sequence). CDR3: CSASGGGPSYNSPLHF. The CDR3 bases are TGCAGTGCTAGTGGGGGGGGACCTTCATATAATTCACCCCTCCACTTT.

The chain combines TRBV4-2 with TRBJ2-3, with 7 bases matching TRBD1. V lost 1 base, J lost 2 bases, and 9 bases stayed unmatched. The germline V gene has CDR1 LGHNA and CDR2 YNFKEQ. This CDR3 spans 17 amino acids. The CDR3 sequence: CASSQGSGTANTDTQYF. As DNA, the CDR3 is TGTGCCAGCAGCCAAGGATCCGGGACAGCGAACACAGATACGCAGTATTTT.

The CDR3 bases are TGTGCCAGCAGCTTGGGGCCAGGGGGCTACACCTTC. Its translation is CASSLGPGGYTF. The chain carries TRBV5-6 and TRBJ1-2; D possibly corresponds to TRBD1 (5 bases). The ends were cut back, 0 bases at V and 8 bases at J, with 8 bases in the middle. The CDR3 totals 12 residues. CDR1 and CDR2 from the germline V gene are SGHDT and YYEEEE.

The V gene is TRBV28, the J gene TRBJ2-2; 8 bases line up with TRBD1. Germline V gives CDR1 MDHEN, CDR2 SYDVKM. The CDR3 covers 15 residues. V lost 7 bases and J lost 0; bases outside the gene matches: 4. As DNA, the CDR3 is TGTGCCAGCAAAAAGGGACAGGCGAACACCGGGGAGCTGTTTTTT. It is translated as CASKKGQANTGELFF.

The genes are TRBV19 and TRBJ1-4; D is undetermined. The germline V gene has CDR1 LNHDA and CDR2 SQIVND (reference sequence). V was shortened by 1 base and J by 0 bases, with 9 bases between the two germline ends. The CDR3 contains 16 residues. CDR3 amino acids: CASSIGGISTNEKLFF. For the CDR3, the DNA is TGTGCCAGTAGTATAGGAGGGATTTCAACTAATGAAAAACTGTTTTTT.

This chain connects TRBV5-1 to TRBJ2-3; D is perhaps TRBD2 (6 bases). The CDR3 length is 16 residues. V lost 4 bases to trimming and J lost 5 bases, with 20 bases between them. The V gene's germline CDR1 is SGHRS and CDR2 YFSETQ. The DNA of the CDR3 is TGCGCCAGCAGCCAAAATCGGAGGAGGGGAGGAGATACGCAGTATTTT. Protein sequence: CASSQNRRRGGDTQYF.

This clone has only one observation. The chain joins TRBV5-1 to TRBJ1-1; D unclear. The CDR3 covers 15 residues. Germline loops: CDR1 SGHRS, CDR2 YFSETQ. The V gene lost 4 bases and the J gene lost 1 base, with 14 bases spanning the gap. The CDR3: CASSPGGAGNTEAFF. CDR3 bases: TGCGCCAGCAGCCCGGGCGGCGCGGGGAACACTGAAGCTTTCTTT.

V is TRBV11-2 and J is TRBJ1-4; TRBD1 matches at 8 bases. The CDR3 covers 16 residues. Germline V lookup: CDR1 SGHAT, CDR2 FQNNGV. V was pared by 6 bases and J by 8 bases, with 14 bases of the junction left unmatched. The CDR3 spells CASSMTGAQGREKLFF. The CDR3 nucleotides read TGTGCCAGCAGTATGACAGGGGCCCAAGGAAGGGAAAAACTGTTTTTT.

The gene calls are TRBV24-1 and TRBJ2-1, with 8 positions matching TRBD2. This CDR3 has 16 amino acids. The germline V gene has CDR1 KGHDR and CDR2 SFDVKD. The junction had 1 base not matched to a gene; V was cut back by 1 base and J by 0 bases. CDR3 loop: CATSDFAGGSYNEQFF. In nucleotides, the CDR3 is TGTGCCACCAGTGATTTTGCGGGGGGCTCCTACAATGAGCAGTTCTTC.

The chain employs TRBV29-1 and TRBJ2-5; 10 positions agree with TRBD2. The germline CDR1 and CDR2 sequences are SQVTM and ANQGSEA. With V trimmed by 4 bases and J by 0 bases, 8 bases remained unmatched. The CDR3 has 16 residues. CDR3 in amino acids: CSVAPRGLAYQETQYF. The CDR3, as DNA: TGCAGCGTTGCTCCTAGGGGACTAGCGTACCAAGAGACCCAGTACTTC.

The J gene is TRBJ1-3, the V gene TRBV28, with TRBD1 identical over 9 bases. V gave up 4 bases and J gave up 6 bases; unmatched junction bases: 4. The CDR3 consists of 14 residues. The germline gives CDR1 MDHEN, CDR2 SYDVKM. The CDR3 sequence is CASSSTGGENTIYF. CDR3 nucleotide sequence: TGTGCCAGCAGTTCTACAGGGGGCGAAAACACCATATATTTT.

The chain uses TRBV3-1 (or the pseudogene TRBV3-2) and TRBJ2-5; D not resolved. The CDR3 has 15 amino acids. The V gene lost 1 base and the J gene lost 2 bases, with 11 bases spanning the gap. Germline CDR1 is LGHDT and CDR2 is YNNKEL (reference sequence). This CDR3 reads CASSQGKQIQETQYF. In DNA form, the CDR3 reads TGTGCCAGCAGCCAAGGTAAACAGATACAAGAGACCCAGTACTTC.

The V call is TRBV27, the J call TRBJ2-2; 14 nucleotides match TRBD2. V lost 6 bases, J lost 7 bases, and 4 bases stayed unmatched. CDR1 and CDR2 from the germline V gene are MNHEY and SMNVEV (reference sequence). This CDR3 comprises 15 residues. The chain's CDR3 is CASSRTSGGIGELFF. CDR3 DNA sequence: TGTGCCAGCAGCCGGACTAGCGGGGGGATCGGGGAGCTGTTTTTT.

The rearrangement joins TRBV5-4 to TRBJ1-4; 10 nucleotides match TRBD1. Germline-derived CDR1 and CDR2 are SGHNT and YYREEE (reference sequence). Trimming took 4 bases from V and 7 from J; bases not matched to a gene: 10. The length of the CDR3 is 16 residues. The CDR3 nucleotides read TGTGCCAGCAGCGACAGGGGGCAGGGGAGTAGTGAAAAACTGTTTTTT. Amino acids: CASSDRGQGSSEKLFF.

This chain joins TRBV12-3 or TRBV12-4 and TRBJ1-3, with 8 bases matching TRBD1. The CDR3 loop spans 13 amino acids. The J segment lost 8 bases and the V segment lost 7 bases, leaving 7 bases of the junction unmatched. The CDR3 DNA follows: TGTGCCAGCACTCCAGGGGGCCGGGACACCATATATTTT. Encoded protein: CASTPGGRDTIYF.

The chain couples TRBV7-3 to TRBJ2-3, with a tentative D call TRBD1 (5 bases). This CDR3 is 14 amino acids long. Germline V gene lookup returns CDR1 SGHTA and CDR2 FQGTGA. The ends were cut back, 5 bases at V and 5 bases at J, with 14 bases in the middle. CDR3 amino acids: CASSPGRLGDTQYF. CDR3 coding DNA: TGTGCCAGCAGCCCAGGGCGTCTAGGAGATACGCAGTATTTT. The variable domain in full, with the rest retrieved from reference TRBV7-3 and TRBJ2-3, is GAGVSQTPSNKVTEKGKYVELRCDPISGHTALYWYRQSLGQGPEFLIYFQGTGAADDSGLPNDRFFAVRPEGSVSTLKIQRTERGDSAVYLCASSPGRLGDTQYFGPGTRLTVL.

This rearrangement joins TRBV3-1 (or the pseudogene TRBV3-2) to TRBJ2-2; unclear D gene. The V gene's germline CDR1 is LGHDT and CDR2 YNNKEL (reference sequence). This CDR3 spans 13 amino acids. V dropped 1 base and J dropped 6 bases, with 6 bases sitting between them. CDR3 amino acids: CASSQARSGELFF. In nucleotides, the CDR3 is TGTGCCAGCAGCCAAGCTCGGTCCGGGGAGCTGTTTTTT.

The V call is TRBV27, the J call TRBJ1-2; the D gene is possibly TRBD1 (6 bases). V shed 9 bases and J shed 4 bases, with 18 bases lying between them. This CDR3 has 14 amino acids. CDR1 and CDR2 (germline): MNHEY, SMNVEV (reference sequence). CDR3 sequence reads: CASTTGKIGYGYTF. The CDR3 nucleotides read TGTGCCAGTACTACAGGGAAAATTGGCTATGGCTACACCTTC.

V and J are TRBV6-5 and TRBJ1-1; D is uncertain. The ends were cut back, 6 bases at V and 1 base at J, with 9 bases in the middle. The CDR3 runs 13 residues. CDR1 and CDR2 from the germline V gene are MNHEY and SVGAGI. CDR3 loop: CASSGVRNTEAFF. The CDR3 DNA is TGTGCCAGCAGCGGGGTGAGGAACACTGAAGCTTTCTTT.

This rearrangement joins TRBV2 to TRBJ1-1, with D tentatively TRBD1 (5 bases). The CDR3 extends over 16 amino acids. The germline gives CDR1 SNHLY, CDR2 FYNNEI. V gave up 7 bases and J gave up 4 bases, with 22 bases separating them. This CDR3 is CASTPPVGAGSTEAFF. CDR3 nucleotide sequence: TGTGCCAGCACCCCCCCGGTAGGGGCTGGATCCACTGAAGCTTTCTTT.

The chain links TRBV25-1 to TRBJ1-2; TRBD1 matches 7 bases. The CDR3 has 12 residues. CDR1 and CDR2 from the germline V gene are MGHDK and SYGVNS. After removal of 6 bases from V and 4 bases from J, the junction contained 2 bases not matched to a gene. CDR3 nucleotide sequence: TGTGCCAGCAGGGGGACAGTCTATGGCTACACCTTC. Translating it yields CASRGTVYGYTF.

The chain has TRBV14 and TRBJ1-1; 8 positions agree with TRBD1. This CDR3 contains 13 residues. V was clipped by 5 bases and J by 7 bases; unmatched bases: 6. Germline V gene lookup returns CDR1 SGHDN and CDR2 FVKESK. The CDR3 coding sequence is TGTGCCAGCAGCATGTCCGGGACAGGTGAAGCTTTCTTT. Its protein is CASSMSGTGEAFF.

The V and J genes are TRBV28 and TRBJ1-2; 8 bases fit TRBD1. CDR1 is MDHEN, CDR2 SYDVKM, per germline. There are 17 residues in the CDR3. J lost 0 bases, V lost 6 bases, and 12 bases had no gene match. The CDR3 sequence: CASRPDRGKVANYGYTF. The CDR3 DNA sequence: TGTGCCAGCAGACCCGACAGGGGTAAAGTAGCTAACTATGGCTACACCTTC.

This clone has only one observation. The CDR3 DNA follows: TGTGCCAGCAGAGATCGGGCGGGAGCGTCAAAGACCCAGTACTTC. Translation: CASRDRAGASKTQYF. The chain combines TRBV28 with TRBJ2-5; 7 positions agree with TRBD2. CDR1 and CDR2 (germline): MDHEN, SYDVKM. Germline trimming cut 6 bases from V and 6 bases from J; bases unmatched to any gene: 13. The CDR3 runs 15 residues.

The chain combines TRBV28 with TRBJ1-1, with 11 bases identical to TRBD1. The CDR3 has 15 amino acids. The V gene end was trimmed by 5 bases and the J gene end by 6 bases; junction bases not matched to a gene: 8. CDR1 is MDHEN, CDR2 SYDVKM, per germline. The chain's CDR3 is CASSTTGQGGAEAFF. In DNA form, the CDR3 reads TGTGCCAGCAGTACGACGGGACAGGGGGGCGCTGAAGCTTTCTTT.